The 7 T cell receptor beta chains below all came from one sample that was sequenced in a study of breast tumors, draining lymph nodes, adjacent tissues. TCRdb passed the multiplex PCR reads through MiXCR, listing each CDR3 protein once. The table records about 47,000 distinct CDR3 sequences, 23% of them present only once. Material: breast tumor tissue. These receptors were taken from a female donor with breast cancer. Some clones in this sample may be carry-over from other donors' samples.

The V call is TRBV28, the J call TRBJ2-7, with D possibly TRBD2 on 6 matching bases. The CDR3 is 14 residues long. Germline assignment: CDR1 MDHEN and CDR2 SYDVKM. The V and J ends lost 8 bases and 0 bases respectively, with 14 bases between them. The CDR3 protein is CASSEGPGSYEQYF. The DNA of the CDR3 is TGTGCCAGCTCGGAGGGGCCAGGCTCCTACGAGCAGTACTTC. The full variable domain, rest sourced from reference TRBV28 and TRBJ2-7, is DVKVTQSSRYLVKRTGEKVFLECVQDMDHENMFWYRQDPGLGLRLIYFSYDVKMKEKGDIPEGYSVSREKKERFSLILESASTNQTSMYLCASSEGPGSYEQYFGPGTRLTVT.

This clonotype was counted between two and nine times. The chain employs TRBV5-4 and TRBJ2-3; 8 positions match TRBD2. Germline CDR1 and CDR2: SGHNT and YYREEE (reference sequence). V lost 2 bases, J lost 1 base, and 6 bases stayed unmatched. This CDR3 has 16 amino acids. CDR3 coding DNA: TGTGCCAGCAGCTTTGGAAGAGCGGGAGGCACAGATACGCAGTATTTT. Amino acid sequence: CASSFGRAGGTDTQYF.

Of note for this clonotype: At one end the junction does not follow the germline gene, possibly because of a read error. The chain links TRBV5-1 to TRBJ2-7; 7 bases are a match to TRBD2. The CDR3 runs 13 residues. Germline assignment: CDR1 SGHRS and CDR2 YFSETQ. CDR3 protein: CAGSPSGGYEQYF. As DNA, the CDR3 is TGCGCCGGCAGCCCTTCCGGGGGGTACGAGCAGTACTTC.

A note on this clonotype: Germline is not matched at one junction end, which may reflect a read error. The rearrangement uses TRBV5-1 and TRBJ2-3, with D maybe TRBD2 (5 bases). The CDR3 totals 16 residues. CDR1 is SGHRS, CDR2 YFSETQ, per germline. The DNA for the CDR3 is TGTGCCAGCAGCTTGGATCGGGGTGTAGGCACAGATACGCAGTATTTT. As protein: CASSLDRGVGTDTQYF.

This clonotype appeared many times. V usage is TRBV5-4 and J usage is TRBJ1-6; TRBD1 might be the D (5 bases). The CDR3 length is 16 residues. Germline CDR1 SGHNT, CDR2 YYREEE (reference sequence). V was clipped by 3 bases and J by 0 bases, with 10 bases between them. CDR3 in amino acids: CASSSRGDSYNSPLHF. The CDR3 bases are TGTGCCAGCAGCTCCCGGGGGGACTCCTATAATTCACCCCTCCACTTT.

The genes are TRBV6-1 and TRBJ2-7; unclear D gene. There are 13 residues in the CDR3. Germline CDR1 is MNHNS and CDR2 is SASEGT. V was clipped by 3 bases and J by 9 bases, with 15 bases between them. In DNA, the CDR3 is TGTGCCAGCAGTGAGGCCACCCAGGTGTCGCAGTACTTC. Translating it yields CASSEATQVSQYF.

With respect to this clonotype: It may be a read error: a sequence one base away is much more abundant. As DNA, the CDR3 is TGTGCCAGCAGCGCGGGCGGACCCTACGAGCAGTACTTC. It translates to CASSAGGPYEQYF. The V and J genes are TRBV7-9 and TRBJ2-7, with a possible D match to TRBD2 (5 bases). V lost 5 bases and J lost 2, with 10 bases in between. This CDR3 is built from 13 residues. Germline V CDR1 and CDR2: SEHNR, FQNEAQ (reference sequence).